The clone carrying this TCR beta chain was seen many times. Its specificity is not known. TCRdb itself ran the PCR reads through MiXCR, one entry per CDR3 protein. Among 40,000 or so distinct CDR3 sequences listed, over 15% were seen once. Libraries from naive CD8 cells were generated from approximately 22,000 to 940,000 sorted cells (with 10%, 30% or 50% RNA). These data belong to a study of molecular identifiers for immune sequencing clone quantification. The wider study: RNA, taken in replicates from around 20,000 or 100,000 naive CD8 cells, was split five ways, with four sequenced. The study's findings and limits: Clones that exceeded 20 RNA copies held over 97% of effector molecules, yet under 1% in naive cells.

The CDR3 is made up of 15 amino acids. CDR1 is LGHNA and CDR2 is YNFKEQ in the germline V gene. Trimming took off 0 bases at V and 6 bases at J, with 15 bases between the two ends. The V call is TRBV4-2, the J call TRBJ2-7; unclear D gene. The source material was naive CD8+ T cells from blood, with Jurkat cell RNA spiked in. Subset meaning: FACS-sorted CD8+CD4-CCR7+CD45RA+ naive T cells. The TCR originated in a human donor in good health. Some libraries in this study had Jurkat cell RNA spiked in. This chain's CDR3 is CASSQDGIGVSEQYF. Here the CDR3 DNA reads TGTGCCAGCAGCCAAGATGGTATTGGGGTGTCCGAGCAGTACTTC.